This T cell receptor beta chain was recorded in a study of blood T cell repertoires in COVID-19. Study-wide background: Italy, Spain and the United States were the sources of the convalescent and acute COVID-19 samples. From T cells, B-cell-depleted T cells, or PBMCs came the material, which was cDNA or gDNA.

Note on this clone: Different DNA sequences within this sample yield the same CDR3.

V lost 0 bases, J lost 6 bases, and 6 bases stayed unmatched. The germline V gene encodes CDR1 SGHRS and CDR2 YFSETQ. The CDR3 length is 16 residues. As processed by the authors: Amplification of reference gene primers was used by the study to estimate nucleated cell counts. Sequencing used immunoSEQ multiplex PCR; TCRdb keeps in-frame clones, though not all of them. D and trimming come from the DNA, and the V and J calls and clone size come from that table. The sample holds over 200,000 clones; more than 70% are singletons and the top ten take 5% to 6%. The chain has TRBV5-1 and TRBJ2-1; 10 bases are a match to TRBD2. The clonotype was recovered from a man at least 80 years old with acute or convalescent COVID-19. The specimen was peripheral blood. The CDR3 sequence is CASSLGSSGSFNEQFF. Written as DNA, the CDR3 is TGCGCCAGCAGCTTGGGTTCTAGCGGGAGTTTCAATGAGCAGTTCTTC.